The 25 T cell receptor beta chains below come from one sample, sequenced in a study of a mutant IDH1 vaccine in newly diagnosed glioma. Libraries were prepared by immunoSEQ multiplex PCR; TCRdb keeps only in-frame clonotypes and omits some of them. The table shows approximately 56,000 clones, with roughly 61% occurring only once. Time point reported: week 47, end of study. All doses held 300 ug of mutant IDH1 20-mer peptide, with topical imiquimod. Their specific antigens are unknown. Material: peripheral blood mononuclear cells (PBMCs), obtained from a glioma patient whose treatment included an IDH1 peptide vaccine. The receptors were gathered from a man aged 35-49 years with glioma. Some clones in this sample may be carry-over from other donors' samples.

The rearrangement uses TRBV6-4 and TRBJ1-1, with a possible D match to TRBD1 (5 bases). Germline CDR1 reads MRHNA; CDR2 reads SNTAGT. The CDR3 contains 14 residues. Trimming took off 6 bases at V and 0 bases at J, with 11 bases between the two ends. CDR3 sequence: CASRTGDMNTEAFF. In nucleotides, the CDR3 is TGTGCCAGCAGAACAGGCGATATGAACACTGAAGCTTTCTTT.

The gene calls are TRBV18 and TRBJ1-4, with D possibly being TRBD1 (5 bases). Germline V lookup: CDR1 KGHSH, CDR2 LQKENI. V was pared by 4 bases and J by 0 bases, with 12 bases between. CDR3 size: 16 residues. The CDR3 loop reads CASSRGTLTTNEKLFF. CDR3 nucleotides: TGTGCCAGCTCACGAGGGACTCTTACAACTAATGAAAAACTGTTTTTT.

The V call is TRBV19, the J call TRBJ2-3; TRBD2 matches at 14 bases. The CDR3 runs to 14 residues. The germline gives CDR1 LNHDA, CDR2 SQIVND (reference sequence). Unmatched junction bases numbered 10, after V lost 5 bases and J lost 15 bases. CDR3 sequence reads: CASSPPGLAGDQYF. CDR3 coding DNA: TGTGCCAGTAGTCCTCCGGGACTAGCGGGGGACCAATATTTT.

CDR3 sequence (DNA): TGTGCCAGCAGCGTAGTGGGGGGGGCTGGAGAGACCCAGTACTTC. It translates to CASSVVGGAGETQYF. This chain uses TRBV9 with TRBJ2-5, with a tentative D call TRBD2 (7 bases). This CDR3 is built from 15 residues. Deletions cut 0 bases from V and 4 bases from J, with 13 bases between. The germline V gene has CDR1 SGDLS and CDR2 YYNGEE. The complete variable domain, with remaining parts taken from reference TRBV9 and TRBJ2-5, reads DSGVTQTPKHLITATGQRVTLRCSPRSGDLSVYWYQQSLDQGLQFLIQYYNGEERAKGNILERFSAQQFPDLHSELNLSSLELGDSALYFCASSVVGGAGETQYFGPGTRLLVL.

V gene TRBV4-2 combines with J gene TRBJ2-4; 9 nucleotides line up with TRBD2. Germline V lookup: CDR1 LGHNA, CDR2 YNFKEQ. V shed 0 bases, J shed 1 base, and the junction held 10 bases outside the gene matches. The CDR3 is made up of 19 amino acids. CDR3 region: CASSQEPSGGYVAKNIQYF. The CDR3 nucleotides are TGTGCCAGCAGCCAAGAACCCAGCGGGGGGTATGTTGCCAAAAACATTCAGTACTTC.

This clone showed up just a few times. The chain recombines TRBV2 with TRBJ1-3; D gene uncertain. CDR1 and CDR2 (germline): SNHLY, FYNNEI. Trimming stripped 7 bases from V and 0 bases from J, with 4 bases between. The CDR3 contains 12 residues. This CDR3 is CASMSSGNTIYF. CDR3 nucleotide sequence: TGTGCCAGCATGAGCTCTGGAAACACCATATATTTT.

The V call is TRBV5-1, the J call TRBJ2-2; D is perhaps TRBD1 (6 bases). Germline values: CDR1 SGHRS, CDR2 YFSETQ. The ends were cut back, 4 bases at V and 5 bases at J, with 12 bases in the middle. The CDR3 length is 14 residues. The CDR3 protein is CASSGGSSTGELFF. In DNA, the CDR3 is TGCGCCAGCAGCGGGGGCAGTTCGACCGGGGAGCTGTTTTTT.

The chain links TRBV5-6 to TRBJ1-5, with 8 bases aligning to TRBD1. The length of the CDR3 is 15 residues. The germline CDR1 and CDR2 sequences are SGHDT and YYEEEE. With V trimmed by 2 bases and J by 4 bases, 5 bases remained unmatched. CDR3 coding DNA: TGTGCCAGCAGCTTCCGGGACAGGCCAAATCAGCCCCAGCATTTT. The encoded protein is CASSFRDRPNQPQHF.

This clone was observed a handful of times. This sequence joins TRBV6-1 and TRBJ1-1; D might be TRBD1 (5 bases). With 2 bases removed from V and 1 base from J, the gap between germline ends came to 11 bases. The CDR3 spans 15 residues. Per germline, CDR1 MNHNS and CDR2 SASEGT. The CDR3 here is CASSEPGRGNTEAFF. The CDR3 DNA follows: TGTGCCAGCAGTGAACCGGGGAGGGGGAACACTGAAGCTTTCTTT.

The chain links TRBV4-1 to TRBJ2-1; D is uncertain. Germline V gene sequence: CDR1 MGHRA, CDR2 YSYEKL. This CDR3 is 13 amino acids long. V lost 3 bases and J lost 6, with 9 bases in between. In DNA, the CDR3 is TGCGCCAGCAGCCAGGTCCCGTCCAATGAGCAGTTCTTC. This codes for CASSQVPSNEQFF.

This chain uses TRBV7-2 with TRBJ2-1, with D unclear. CDR1 and CDR2 from the germline V gene are SGHTA and FQGNSA. This CDR3 spans 13 amino acids. Trimming removed 0 bases from V and 7 bases from J, with 7 bases in between. Here the CDR3 reads CASSLARSNEQFF. DNA for the CDR3: TGTGCCAGCAGCTTAGCGCGATCGAATGAGCAGTTCTTC.

The sample holds a few counts of this clone. The J gene is TRBJ2-1, the V gene TRBV10-3, with TRBD2 matching over 7 bases. Germline V gene data show CDR1 as ENHRY and CDR2 as SYGVKD. The CDR3 extends over 14 amino acids. The V gene end was trimmed by 3 bases and the J gene end by 6 bases; junction bases not matched to a gene: 5. CDR3 protein: CAISDSTSTNEQFF. CDR3 bases: TGTGCCATCAGTGACTCGACTAGCACCAATGAGCAGTTCTTC.

The V and J genes are TRBV7-9 and TRBJ2-7; D may be TRBD1 (5 bases). V was trimmed by 5 bases and J by 2 bases, leaving 13 bases between them. CDR3 length equals 14 residues. Germline-derived CDR1 and CDR2 are SEHNR and FQNEAQ (reference sequence). As DNA, the CDR3 is TGTGCCAGCAGCGGAACAGGATACACCTACGAGCAGTACTTC. Its protein is CASSGTGYTYEQYF.

The gene calls are TRBV10-3 and TRBJ2-7; TRBD2 agrees at 12 bases. The ends lost 5 bases at V and 4 bases at J; junction bases unmatched: 3. The CDR3 is made up of 14 amino acids. Looked up from germline, CDR1 is ENHRY and CDR2 is SYGVKD. The CDR3 is CAISTGTSGYEQYF. The CDR3 DNA reads TGTGCCATCAGTACCGGGACTAGCGGGTACGAGCAGTACTTC.

The table lists this clone with a few counts. V is TRBV9 and J is TRBJ1-3; no reliable D call. The V gene's germline CDR1 is SGDLS and CDR2 YYNGEE. Trimming left V 0 bases short and J 0 bases short, with 7 bases between. The CDR3 consists of 15 residues. The CDR3 sequence is CASSVGRSSGNTIYF. The CDR3 bases are TGTGCCAGCAGCGTAGGCCGGAGCTCTGGAAACACCATATATTTT. The variable domain in full, completed from reference TRBV9 and TRBJ1-3, reads DSGVTQTPKHLITATGQRVTLRCSPRSGDLSVYWYQQSLDQGLQFLIQYYNGEERAKGNILERFSAQQFPDLHSELNLSSLELGDSALYFCASSVGRSSGNTIYFGEGSWLTVV.

This clone came up a few times. This chain connects TRBV19 to TRBJ1-1; D is perhaps TRBD1 (5 bases). V lost 4 bases to trimming and J lost 6 bases, with 12 bases between them. This CDR3 has 13 residues. Germline V gives CDR1 LNHDA, CDR2 SQIVND (reference sequence). The CDR3, as DNA: TGTGCCAGTAGTAGAGGGGAAAGCGCTGAAGCTTTCTTT. Translated, it gives CASSRGESAEAFF.

V and J are TRBV4-1 and TRBJ2-5; unclear D gene. Germline CDR1 reads MGHRA; CDR2 reads YSYEKL. This CDR3 region has 16 residues. Trimming cost V 0 bases and J 4 bases, with 15 bases left between them. The CDR3 loop reads CASSQDPASSIETQYF. The CDR3 region has the DNA TGCGCCAGCAGCCAAGATCCGGCTAGTAGTATAGAGACCCAGTACTTC.

This chain links TRBV19 with TRBJ1-5; the D is unclear. V was shortened by 3 bases and J by 12 bases, with 12 bases between the two germline ends. The CDR3 is 12 amino acids. Germline lookup yields CDR1 LNHDA and CDR2 SQIVND (reference sequence). The CDR3 spells CASSMSRRLQHF. In DNA form, the CDR3 reads TGTGCCAGTAGTATGAGCAGGCGTCTCCAGCATTTT.

The chain carries TRBV11-2 and TRBJ2-7; D tentatively reads TRBD1 or TRBD2 (5 bases each). The ends were cut back, 5 bases at V and 0 bases at J, with 8 bases in the middle. The CDR3 is made up of 13 amino acids. The germline V gene encodes CDR1 SGHAT and CDR2 FQNNGV. CDR3 residues: CASSRDHSYEQYF. CDR3 coding DNA: TGTGCCAGCAGCCGGGACCACTCCTACGAGCAGTACTTC.

V usage is TRBV9 and J usage is TRBJ1-3; D not certain. From germline, CDR1 is SGDLS and CDR2 YYNGEE. The CDR3 runs 13 residues. The V end lost 0 bases, the J end lost 7 bases, and 8 bases lay between the germline ends. The CDR3 sequence: CASSVGYENTIYF. Here the CDR3 DNA reads TGTGCCAGCAGCGTAGGGTACGAGAACACCATATATTTT.

This clone was counted a single time. Here the CDR3 DNA reads TGTGCCAGTATGCCACGTAGCGGGGGGGCCTACAATGAGCAGTTCTTC. Translating it yields CASMPRSGGAYNEQFF. The J gene is TRBJ2-1, the V gene TRBV2; 11 nucleotides align to TRBD2. Trimming cost V 9 bases and J 2 bases; bases outside gene matches: 9. This CDR3 has 16 amino acids. Looked up from germline, CDR1 is SNHLY and CDR2 is FYNNEI.

This chain uses TRBV29-1 with TRBJ1-2; D remains ambiguous. The CDR3 covers 13 residues. Trimming pared 4 bases from V and 1 base from J, leaving 10 bases between. The germline V gene encodes CDR1 SQVTM and CDR2 ANQGSEA. The CDR3 region has the DNA TGCAGCGTTGCGGCCAGCCTTAACTATGGCTACACCTTC. Translating gives CSVAASLNYGYTF.

The chain combines TRBV11-3 with TRBJ2-1; perhaps TRBD1 as D (5 bases). The V end was cut by 4 bases, the J end by 7 bases, with 17 bases between. Germline lookup yields CDR1 SGHNT and CDR2 YENEEA. The length of the CDR3 is 15 residues. The CDR3 protein is CASSSYGASTNEQFF. CDR3 in DNA: TGTGCCAGCAGCTCGTATGGGGCATCGACTAATGAGCAGTTCTTC.

The chain couples TRBV15 to TRBJ1-2; D uncertain. Germline lookup yields CDR1 LNHNV and CDR2 YYDKDF (reference sequence). Trimming pared 3 bases from V and 2 bases from J, leaving 19 bases between. This CDR3 has 17 residues. This CDR3 is CATSSYSIGSMNYGYTF. CDR3 in DNA: TGTGCCACCAGCAGTTATTCTATCGGAAGTATGAACTATGGCTACACCTTC.

This chain connects TRBV9 to TRBJ2-2; D not certain. Germline CDR1 SGDLS, CDR2 YYNGEE. Trimming left V 2 bases short and J 5 bases short, with 7 bases between. This CDR3 is 13 amino acids long. The CDR3 nucleotides read TGTGCCAGCAGCGTCGACATAACCGGGGAGCTGTTTTTT. Translating it yields CASSVDITGELFF.